This T cell receptor (beta chain) was recorded in a study of T-cell reconstitution after alpha-beta-depleted transplantation in children. Whole-study findings and limits: Surviving recipient T cells and thymic progenitors underlay high day-60 TCRbeta diversity in some patients. Newly produced T cells mostly provided counts and TCRbeta diversity after one year, as hyperexpanded clones declined. Expanded clones from the graft, numbering several hundred, reportedly supplied alpha-beta T cells about two months after transplant.

For TCRbeta, the library was prepared with unique molecular identifiers. Using its own MiXCR run on the PCR reads, TCRdb lists one record per CDR3 protein. The sample lists 210,000 or so distinct CDR3 sequences, roughly 11% occurring once. The CDR3 length is 18 residues. Germline CDR1 SGHAT, CDR2 FQDESV (reference sequence). Trimming took 4 bases from V and 2 from J; bases not matched to a gene: 8. Of note for this clonotype: Its antigen is undetermined.

Sequences were derived from PBMCs, sampled before TCRalphabeta/CD19-depleted stem cell transplant. The receptor was derived from a child under two years old with acute myeloid leukemia, due to receive a stem cell transplant. The rearrangement uses TRBV11-1 and TRBJ2-1; 13 bases are shared with TRBD2. CDR3: CASSSRTSGSEPYNEQFF. The CDR3 region has the DNA TGTGCCAGCAGCTCCCGGACTAGCGGGAGCGAACCCTACAATGAGCAGTTCTTC.